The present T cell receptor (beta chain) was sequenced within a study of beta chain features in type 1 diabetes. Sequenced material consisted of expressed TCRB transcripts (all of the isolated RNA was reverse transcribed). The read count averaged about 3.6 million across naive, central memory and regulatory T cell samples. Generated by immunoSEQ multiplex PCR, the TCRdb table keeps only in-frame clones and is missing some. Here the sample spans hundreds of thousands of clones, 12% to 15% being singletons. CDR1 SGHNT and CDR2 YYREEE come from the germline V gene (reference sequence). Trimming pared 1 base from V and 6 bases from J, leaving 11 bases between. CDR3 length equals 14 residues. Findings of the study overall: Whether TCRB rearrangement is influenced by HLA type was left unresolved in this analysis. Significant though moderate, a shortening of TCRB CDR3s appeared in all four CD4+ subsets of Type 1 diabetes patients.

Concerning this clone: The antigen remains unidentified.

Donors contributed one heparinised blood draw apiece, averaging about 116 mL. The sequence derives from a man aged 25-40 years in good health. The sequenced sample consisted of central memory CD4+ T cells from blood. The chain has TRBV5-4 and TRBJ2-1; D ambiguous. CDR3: CASSLSGILNEQFF. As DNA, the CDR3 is TGTGCCAGCAGCTTGTCTGGGATTCTCAATGAGCAGTTCTTC.